These T cell receptor beta chains were read from a single sample in a study of blood T cell repertoires in COVID-19. The protocol was immunoSEQ multiplex PCR, while the TCRdb copy is restricted to in-frame clones and leaves out a portion. This sample carries some 300,000 clones, roughly 91% of them seen once, and the ten largest clones take roughly a tenth. The specimen was PBMCs or T cells enriched from blood (not recorded which). These receptor sequences come from a woman under 40 who had recovered from COVID-19. CDR3s include the opening cysteine and the closing phenylalanine or tryptophan. Part of the rows lack a size; the others show once, few, many or a class for expanded clones.

CDR3aa	j_gene	abundance	v_gene
CASSLGRAYNEQFF	TRBJ2-1	-	TRBV5-6
CASSPQAGNQPQHF	TRBJ1-5	-	TRBV3-1/TRBV3-2
CASIPDRGNEKLFF	TRBJ1-4	-	TRBV6-2/TRBV6-3
CASTTNRYQETQYF	TRBJ2-5	once	TRBV6-5
CASSLGASNTEAFF	TRBJ1-1	-	TRBV9
CASRGQGRNYGYTF	TRBJ1-2	-	TRBV13
CASSFGLEDNEQFF	TRBJ2-1	-	TRBV5-5
CASSPTAGLRLAGAYEQYF	TRBJ2-7	-	TRBV28
CSVIDRDETQYF	TRBJ2-5	-	TRBV29-1
CASGSWGTGSMSLAGESSYEQFF	TRBJ2-1	-	TRBV12-5
CAIEDNSIIIF	TRBJ2-7	few	TRBV10-3
CASSQGRTGWPDTQYF	TRBJ2-3	-	TRBV3-1/TRBV3-2
CASSPPGTGELFF	TRBJ2-2	-	TRBV18
CASKGQGHSDTQYF	TRBJ2-3	-	TRBV6-5
CASSSPQNQPQHF	TRBJ1-5	-	TRBV19
CASSLRLSGDLKHNEQFF	TRBJ2-1	-	TRBV7-9
CASSIQGLARGYNEQFF	TRBJ2-1	once	TRBV19
CASTTTDWYSGNTIYF	TRBJ1-3	-	TRBV19
CASSLGGMGETQYF	TRBJ2-5	once	TRBV7-7
CASSLEGTSGAEQYF	TRBJ2-7	-	TRBV7-2
CASSSSTGELFF	TRBJ2-2	-	TRBV12-3/TRBV12-4
CASSQESGTSGSGKYF	TRBJ2-7	once	TRBV4-2
CATSRDRGQGIDGYTF	TRBJ1-2	-	TRBV15
CASSLDGLAGVNEQFF	TRBJ2-1	-	TRBV5-1
CSVEQGEWAGTEAFF	TRBJ1-1	-	TRBV29-1
CASSQDRGQGADTQYF	TRBJ2-3	few	TRBV4-2
CASSSGGWGRWNQPQHF	TRBJ1-5	-	TRBV11-2
CASSLDAGGKVEKLFF	TRBJ1-4	-	TRBV5-6
CASSPAGVGRSYEQYF	TRBJ2-7	-	TRBV18
CASSLLGPQPQHF	TRBJ1-5	-	TRBV28
CAWSNSKTGTNEKLFF	TRBJ1-4	-	TRBV30
CASSHDRQETQYF	TRBJ2-5	-	TRBV3-1/TRBV3-2
CASRVIVDKANTEAFF	TRBJ1-1	-	TRBV19
CASSLAGISNQPQHF	TRBJ1-5	-	TRBV5-1
CASSLETGRTNEKLFF	TRBJ1-4	-	TRBV5-6
CASSITSDYTEAFF	TRBJ1-1	-	TRBV28
CATRPEGQGNYGYTF	TRBJ1-2	-	TRBV15
CASTPGGSSQPQHF	TRBJ1-5	once	TRBV7-9
CASGFGRGFGSNQPQHF	TRBJ1-5	few	TRBV12-5
CASSLRTDFSGNTIYF	TRBJ1-3	-	TRBV5-6
CASSVNSEQYF	TRBJ2-7	-	TRBV5-6
CASTSPGHPYEQYF	TRBJ2-7	-	TRBV13
CASSPPGGGETQYF	TRBJ2-5	-	TRBV7-3
CASSTIARISEKLFF	TRBJ1-4	-	TRBV19
CASSQVTGSGSPLHF	TRBJ1-6	-	TRBV3-1/TRBV3-2
CASSRQVGQPQHF	TRBJ1-5	-	TRBV18
CASSQVSASAETQYF	TRBJ2-5	-	TRBV4-2
CASEGQGTSGRYEQYF	TRBJ2-7	-	TRBV6-6
CAISEGGQGTTEAFF	TRBJ1-1	-	TRBV10-3
CASSLQGQETQYF	TRBJ2-5	-	TRBV5-4
CASSFRGNYGYTF	TRBJ1-2	-	TRBV27
CASSRRGWREQFF	TRBJ2-1	few	TRBV19
CASSEALGGMHTEAFF	TRBJ1-1	-	TRBV2
CASSDNPWADTQYF	TRBJ2-3	-	TRBV27
CASSLGHGYTF	TRBJ1-2	-	TRBV7-2
CASSPTLGQDSGNTIYF	TRBJ1-3	-	TRBV25-1
CASSSGTGNTEAFF	TRBJ1-1	-	TRBV5-5
CASSPRQDTEAFF	TRBJ1-1	-	TRBV18
CASRGTGNTEAFF	TRBJ1-1	-	TRBV6-4